This T cell receptor beta chain stems from a study of tumor-infiltrating lymphocytes in primary liver carcinoma. The study co-extracted DNA and RNA from 20-30 mg of unsorted bulk tissue. V dropped 8 bases and J dropped 7 bases, with 15 bases sitting between them. CDR3 size: 13 residues. The germline gives CDR1 SGHTA, CDR2 FQGTGA. The investigators made TCR beta cDNA from 400 to 550 ng total RNA, using a constant-region primer. Slightly modified ARM-PCR with three nested multiplex PCR rounds yielded TCR beta libraries. In the first two PCR rounds, TRBV1-TRBV30 forward primers were paired with a C-beta reverse primer, and each round lasted about 10 cycles. One entry per CDR3 protein results from TCRdb running MiXCR on the multiplex PCR reads. The sample includes tens of thousands of distinct CDR3 sequences, 75% of them seen just once.

The sample comprised tumor-adjacent normal liver tissue. The chain carries TRBV7-3 and TRBJ2-1, with D possibly being TRBD1 (5 bases). The TCR originated in a man in his forties or fifties with primary liver carcinoma and hepatitis B virus infection. The CDR3 spells CASSSGFGNEQFF. Here the CDR3 DNA reads TGTGCCAGCTCGTCAGGGTTTGGAAATGAGCAGTTCTTC. The full variable domain, completed using reference TRBV7-3 and TRBJ2-1, is GAGVSQTPSNKVTEKGKYVELRCDPISGHTALYWYRQSLGQGPEFLIYFQGTGAADDSGLPNDRFFAVRPEGSVSTLKIQRTERGDSAVYLCASSSGFGNEQFFGPGTRLTVL.